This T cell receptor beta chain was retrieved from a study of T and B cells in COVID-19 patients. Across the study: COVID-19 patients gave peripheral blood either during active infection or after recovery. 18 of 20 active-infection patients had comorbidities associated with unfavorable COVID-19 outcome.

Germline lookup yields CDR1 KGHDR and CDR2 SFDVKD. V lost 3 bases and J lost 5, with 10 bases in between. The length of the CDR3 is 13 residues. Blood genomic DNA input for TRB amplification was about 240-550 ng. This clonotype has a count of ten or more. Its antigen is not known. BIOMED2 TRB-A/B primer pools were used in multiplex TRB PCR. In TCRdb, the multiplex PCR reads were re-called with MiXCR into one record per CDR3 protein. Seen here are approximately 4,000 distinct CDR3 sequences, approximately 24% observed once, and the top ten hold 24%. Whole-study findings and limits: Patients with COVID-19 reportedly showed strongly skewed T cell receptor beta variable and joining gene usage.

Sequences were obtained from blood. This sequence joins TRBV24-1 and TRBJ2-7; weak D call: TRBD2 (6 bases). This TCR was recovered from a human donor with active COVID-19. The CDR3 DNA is TGTGCCACCAGTGATCTGGGACTCCACGAGCAGTACTTC. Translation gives CATSDLGLHEQYF.